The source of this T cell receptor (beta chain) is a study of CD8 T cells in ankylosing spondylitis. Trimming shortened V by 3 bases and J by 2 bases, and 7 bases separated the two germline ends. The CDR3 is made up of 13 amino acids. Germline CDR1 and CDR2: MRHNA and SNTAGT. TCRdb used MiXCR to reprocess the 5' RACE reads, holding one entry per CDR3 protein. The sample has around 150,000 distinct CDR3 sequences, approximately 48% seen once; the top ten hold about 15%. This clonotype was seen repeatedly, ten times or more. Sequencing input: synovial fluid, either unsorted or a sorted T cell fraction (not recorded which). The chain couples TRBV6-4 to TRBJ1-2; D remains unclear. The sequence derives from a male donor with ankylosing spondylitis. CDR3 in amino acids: CASSEGENYGYTF. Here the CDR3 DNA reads TGTGCCAGCAGTGAGGGCGAAAACTATGGCTACACCTTC.